The 26 T cell receptor beta chains given below trace back to one sample, sequenced in a study of blood T cell repertoires in COVID-19. Libraries were prepared by immunoSEQ multiplex PCR; TCRdb keeps only in-frame clonotypes and omits some of them. This sample has around 100,000 clones, with around 92% found just once. The sample was peripheral blood. The receptors stem from a man aged 45-65 years with active COVID-19.

The chain is built from TRBV14 and TRBJ2-7; D is perhaps TRBD1 (5 bases). CDR3 length: 12 amino acids. Trimming stripped 5 bases from V and 2 bases from J, with 7 bases between. Germline-derived CDR1 and CDR2 are SGHDN and FVKESK. The CDR3 region is CASSARAYEQYF. CDR3 sequence (DNA): TGTGCCAGCAGCGCCAGGGCCTACGAGCAGTACTTC.

The chain links TRBV3-1 (or the pseudogene TRBV3-2) to TRBJ1-2; 9 nucleotides agree with TRBD1. The germline V gene has CDR1 LGHDT and CDR2 YNNKEL (reference sequence). The junction had 4 bases not matched to a gene; V was cut back by 3 bases and J by 2 bases. The CDR3 contains 15 residues. For the CDR3, the DNA is TGTGCCAGCAGCCACGGACAGGGGTCCAACTATGGCTACACCTTC. Translating gives CASSHGQGSNYGYTF.

The chain is built from TRBV10-3 and TRBJ2-1; TRBD1 matches 8 bases. The length of the CDR3 is 16 residues. V lost 8 bases to trimming and J lost 4 bases; unmatched junction nucleotides: 13. Germline values: CDR1 ENHRY, CDR2 SYGVKD. CDR3 in DNA: TGTGCCATCTCAGGCTTCTCGGGACAGGTGTACAATGAGCAGTTCTTC. Its translation is CAISGFSGQVYNEQFF.

The chain employs TRBV2 and TRBJ2-5, with D possibly matching TRBD2 (5 bases). The germline V gene has CDR1 SNHLY and CDR2 FYNNEI. The CDR3 consists of 16 residues. Trimming removed 6 bases at V and 1 base at J, with 18 bases between. The CDR3 loop is CASRLTPPAVQETQYF. DNA for the CDR3: TGTGCCAGCAGGCTAACCCCACCAGCGGTCCAAGAGACCCAGTACTTC.

This chain joins TRBV6-5 and TRBJ1-5, with D possibly TRBD1 on 5 matching bases. This CDR3 spans 14 amino acids. Trimming left V 4 bases short and J 6 bases short, with 13 bases between. Germline V gene data show CDR1 as MNHEY and CDR2 as SVGAGI. Here the CDR3 reads CASSSRDGSQPQHF. The CDR3 nucleotides read TGTGCCAGCAGTTCCAGGGATGGTTCTCAGCCCCAGCATTTT.

The gene calls are TRBV12-3 or TRBV12-4 and TRBJ2-4; 8 nucleotides match TRBD2. The CDR3 extends over 13 amino acids. Germline trimming cut 5 bases from V and 8 bases from J; bases unmatched to any gene: 5. In DNA, the CDR3 is TGTGCCAGCAGTACCGGGACTAGTGACATTCAGTACTTC. It is translated as CASSTGTSDIQYF.

A single count supports this clone. This chain joins TRBV28 and TRBJ2-5, with TRBD2 identical over 8 bases. The CDR3 has 14 amino acids. The J segment lost 4 bases and the V segment lost 5 bases, leaving 6 bases of the junction unmatched. Germline loops: CDR1 MDHEN, CDR2 SYDVKM. The DNA for the CDR3 is TGTGCCAGCAGTGAGCGGGAGTTGTCAGAGACCCAGTACTTC. It codes for CASSERELSETQYF.

The chain uses TRBV10-2 and TRBJ1-1, with 10 bases aligning to TRBD1. The V gene's germline CDR1 is WSHSY and CDR2 SAAADI. The CDR3 totals 15 residues. Trimming cost V 4 bases and J 3 bases; bases outside gene matches: 5. The CDR3: CASSGRTGGDTEAFF. DNA for the CDR3: TGCGCCAGCAGTGGGAGGACAGGGGGGGACACTGAAGCTTTCTTT.

This clone was observed a few times. This chain uses TRBV6-6 with TRBJ2-7; 7 bases fit TRBD2. CDR3 length equals 15 residues. Trimming cost V 2 bases and J 3 bases; bases outside gene matches: 7. Germline CDR1 MNHNY, CDR2 SVGAGI (reference sequence). CDR3 sequence reads: CASSYGQGGVYEQYF. CDR3 bases: TGTGCCAGCAGTTACGGCCAGGGAGGGGTCTACGAGCAGTACTTC.

The chain couples TRBV7-9 to TRBJ2-3; TRBD2 agrees at 9 bases. V was clipped by 0 bases and J by 4 bases; unmatched bases: 11. Germline assignment: CDR1 SEHNR and CDR2 FQNEAQ (reference sequence). The CDR3 has 18 amino acids. DNA of the CDR3: TGTGCCAGCAGCTTAGCAAGCTTCGCGGGACTAGCATCAGATACGCAGTATTTT. This translates into CASSLASFAGLASDTQYF.

The chain links TRBV7-2 to TRBJ2-1, with D uncertain. This CDR3 is 14 amino acids long. The germline V gene has CDR1 SGHTA and CDR2 FQGNSA. The V end lost 6 bases, the J end lost 4 bases, and 13 bases lay between the germline ends. The CDR3 sequence is CASSSYLEYNEQFF. In nucleotides, the CDR3 is TGTGCCAGCAGTTCCTACCTAGAATACAATGAGCAGTTCTTC.

The CDR3 spells CASSIQGLTEAFF. In DNA, the CDR3 is TGTGCCAGTAGTATACAGGGACTCACTGAAGCTTTCTTT. The J gene is TRBJ1-1, the V gene TRBV19, with D perhaps matching TRBD1 (5 bases). This CDR3 spans 13 amino acids. V was clipped by 2 bases and J by 4 bases, with 8 bases between them. Germline values: CDR1 LNHDA, CDR2 SQIVND (reference sequence).

Here the CDR3 DNA reads TGTGCCAGCAGCGTCGGGACAGTCAATGAGCAGTTCTTC. It translates to CASSVGTVNEQFF. The genes are TRBV9 and TRBJ2-1; 7 nucleotides align to TRBD1. This CDR3 contains 13 residues. J gave up 6 bases and V 2 bases, and 2 bases lay outside the gene matches. The V gene's germline CDR1 is SGDLS and CDR2 YYNGEE.

V is TRBV9 and J is TRBJ1-1; 7 positions match TRBD1. CDR3 length: 14 amino acids. V lost 2 bases to trimming and J lost 1 base; unmatched junction nucleotides: 2. Looked up from germline, CDR1 is SGDLS and CDR2 is YYNGEE. The DNA of the CDR3 is TGTGCCAGCAGCGTGGGACAGCAGAACACTGAAGCTTTCTTT. This codes for CASSVGQQNTEAFF.

The J gene is TRBJ2-3, the V gene TRBV5-1; TRBD2 matches at 11 bases. V lost 3 bases to trimming and J lost 3 bases; unmatched junction nucleotides: 6. Germline CDR1 and CDR2: SGHRS and YFSETQ. The CDR3 has 16 amino acids. DNA for the CDR3: TGCGCCAGCAGCTCCAATAGCGGGAGGGGTACAGATACGCAGTATTTT. This gives the protein CASSSNSGRGTDTQYF.

The table lists this clone with a count of one. The J gene is TRBJ1-1, the V gene TRBV11-3; D gene ambiguous. Germline V lookup: CDR1 SGHNT, CDR2 YENEEA. CDR3 length equals 13 residues. Trimming left V 2 bases short and J 3 bases short, with 7 bases between. In nucleotides, the CDR3 is TGTGCCAGCAGCTTAATGCCAGACACTGAAGCTTTCTTT. It specifies CASSLMPDTEAFF. The full variable domain, completed using reference TRBV11-3 and TRBJ1-1, is EAGVVQSPRYKIIEKKQPVAFWCNPISGHNTLYWYLQNLGQGPELLIRYENEEAVDDSQLPKDRFSAERLKGVDSTLKIQPAELGDSAVYLCASSLMPDTEAFFGQGTRLTVV.

This chain joins TRBV9 and TRBJ1-2, with a weak D call TRBD1 (5 bases). The CDR3 spans 16 residues. With 4 bases removed from V and 4 bases from J, the gap between germline ends came to 20 bases. Looked up from germline, CDR1 is SGDLS and CDR2 is YYNGEE. CDR3 protein: CASSPRGDGGLYGYTF. The CDR3 DNA follows: TGTGCCAGCAGCCCGCGGGGGGACGGAGGCCTCTATGGCTACACCTTC.

This clone has a count of ten or more. The chain carries TRBV6-4 and TRBJ2-1; TRBD2 matches at 8 bases. Germline CDR1 reads MRHNA; CDR2 reads SNTAGT. This CDR3 has 15 residues. The V and J ends lost 0 bases and 3 bases, in that order; junction bases with no gene match: 1. CDR3 region: CASSDSSGSYNEQFF. In nucleotides, the CDR3 is TGTGCCAGCAGTGACTCAAGCGGGAGCTACAATGAGCAGTTCTTC.

CDR3 DNA: TGTGCCAGCAGCCTCAGCGACAGGGCTGCGGGGGAGCAGTACTTC. This gives the protein CASSLSDRAAGEQYF. V and J are TRBV7-9 and TRBJ2-7, with D perhaps TRBD1 (7 bases). Germline values: CDR1 SEHNR, CDR2 FQNEAQ (reference sequence). CDR3 length equals 15 residues. The ends were cut back, 5 bases at V and 7 bases at J, with 21 bases in the middle. The full variable domain, in which reference TRBV7-9 and TRBJ2-7 provide the parts outside the CDR3, is DTGVSQNPRHKITKRGQNVTFRCDPISEHNRLYWYRQTLGQGPEFLTYFQNEAQLEKSRLLSDRFSAERPKGSFSTLEIQRTEQGDSAMYLCASSLSDRAAGEQYFGPGTRLTVT.

The V gene is TRBV18, the J gene TRBJ2-6; 7 nucleotides align to TRBD1. The CDR3 has 14 residues. Looked up from germline, CDR1 is KGHSH and CDR2 is LQKENI. V dropped 3 bases and J dropped 4; count of bases not matched to a gene: 0. The CDR3 is CASSPGQGANVLTF. In DNA, the CDR3 is TGTGCCAGCTCACCGGGACAGGGGGCCAACGTCCTGACTTTC.

This clone has just one count. This sequence joins TRBV30 and TRBJ1-6; 8 positions agree with TRBD1. Per the germline V gene, CDR1 is GTSNPN and CDR2 is SVGIG (reference sequence). Trimming took 3 bases from V and 10 from J; bases not matched to a gene: 8. The CDR3 contains 14 residues. This chain's CDR3 is CAWSLGTGDSPLHF. The CDR3 DNA is TGTGCCTGGAGCCTCGGGACAGGCGACTCACCCCTCCACTTT.

In DNA form, the CDR3 reads TGTGCCAGCAGTCCACAGGGGCGCACTAATGAAAAACTGTTTTTT. Protein product: CASSPQGRTNEKLFF. The V gene is TRBV11-2, the J gene TRBJ1-4; TRBD1 matches at 7 bases. The CDR3 runs to 15 residues. Per the germline V gene, CDR1 is SGHAT and CDR2 is FQNNGV. Trimming took 6 bases from V and 2 from J; bases not matched to a gene: 6. Variable domain in full (rest from reference TRBV11-2 and TRBJ1-4): EAGVAQSPRYKIIEKRQSVAFWCNPISGHATLYWYQQILGQGPKLLIQFQNNGVVDDSQLPKDRFSAERLKGVDSTLKIQPAKLEDSAVYLCASSPQGRTNEKLFFGSGTQLSVL.

The V gene is TRBV5-8, the J gene TRBJ2-7; tentatively, D is TRBD2 (5 bases). Germline lookup yields CDR1 SGHTS and CDR2 YDEGEE. Trimming left V 0 bases short and J 4 bases short, with 14 bases between. The CDR3 is 15 amino acids. The CDR3 DNA sequence: TGTGCCAGCAGCTTGGTAGGGTCGGACTGGTACGAGCAGTACTTC. It yields the protein CASSLVGSDWYEQYF. Variable domain in full (rest from reference TRBV5-8 and TRBJ2-7): EAGVTQSPTHLIKTRGQQATLRCSPISGHTSVYWYQQALGLGLQFLLWYDEGEERNRGNFPPRFSGRQFPNYSSELNVNALELEDSALYLCASSLVGSDWYEQYFGPGTRLTVT.

The chain recombines TRBV19 with TRBJ2-7; weak D call: TRBD2 (5 bases). The V end was cut by 3 bases, the J end by 2 bases, with 14 bases between. Germline V lookup: CDR1 LNHDA, CDR2 SQIVND (reference sequence). The CDR3 is 15 residues long. CDR3 sequence (DNA): TGTGCCAGTAGTATCGGAGGCGAGAACCCCTACGAGCAGTACTTC. This gives the protein CASSIGGENPYEQYF. The variable domain in full, with the rest retrieved from reference TRBV19 and TRBJ2-7, is DGGITQSPKYLFRKEGQNVTLSCEQNLNHDAMYWYRQDPGQGLRLIYYSQIVNDFQKGDIAEGYSVSREKKESFPLTVTSAQKNPTAFYLCASSIGGENPYEQYFGPGTRLTVT.

The rearrangement links TRBV9 to TRBJ1-6; 7 nucleotides match TRBD1. The ends lost 3 bases at V and 2 bases at J; junction bases unmatched: 11. The CDR3 runs to 18 residues. Germline CDR1 reads SGDLS; CDR2 reads YYNGEE. The CDR3 DNA reads as TGTGCCAGCAGCGCAGGGCTCACAGGGGTCGCCTATAATTCACCCCTCCACTTT. It specifies CASSAGLTGVAYNSPLHF.

The J gene is TRBJ2-7, the V gene TRBV11-2; 11 nucleotides align to TRBD2. The germline V gene encodes CDR1 SGHAT and CDR2 FQNNGV. This CDR3 has 16 amino acids. Losses at the gene ends were 0 bases for V and 2 bases for J; bases not matched to a gene: 3. CDR3 residues: CASSLEELAGAYEQYF. The CDR3 DNA is TGTGCCAGCAGCTTAGAAGAACTAGCGGGAGCCTACGAGCAGTACTTC.